The 4 T cell receptor beta chains below were found in one sample sequenced in a study of neurological immune-mediated disorders. Time point described: longitudinal time-point 1 (baseline). Using its own MiXCR run on the 5' RACE reads, TCRdb lists one record per CDR3 protein. The table shows about 71,000 distinct CDR3 sequences, with roughly 13% occurring only once. Sequenced material: PBMCs. The receptors originated from a female donor with HTLV-1-associated myelopathy (HAM/TSP).

The table lists this clonotype with many counts. The V call is TRBV20-1, the J call TRBJ2-1; D gene ambiguous. Germline V gene data show CDR1 as DFQATT and CDR2 as SNEGSKA (reference sequence). There are 18 residues in the CDR3. Trimming left V 0 bases short and J 0 bases short, with 18 bases between. The CDR3 is CSARDESGRPSSYNEQFF. CDR3 sequence (DNA): TGCAGTGCTAGAGACGAGTCTGGACGGCCCAGCTCCTACAATGAGCAGTTCTTC.

Turning to this clonotype: Since a much larger clone is just one base distant, this may be a read error. The gene calls are TRBV9 and TRBJ1-1; 7 bases align to TRBD1. This CDR3 has 15 amino acids. The trim removed 4 bases at V and 6 bases at J, leaving 12 bases unmatched. Germline V gene data show CDR1 as SGDLS and CDR2 as YYNGEE. As DNA, the CDR3 is TGTGCCAGCAGCCCGAGACAGGGAGGTGCGTCTGAAGCTTTCTTT. This translates into CASSPRQGGASEAFF.

This clonotype was seen repeatedly, ten times or more. Written as DNA, the CDR3 is TGCAGTGCTAGAGGCTCAGCAGCGACCAATGAGCAGTTCTTC. This translates into CSARGSAATNEQFF. The gene calls are TRBV20-1 and TRBJ2-1; D remains unclear. Germline assignment: CDR1 DFQATT and CDR2 SNEGSKA (reference sequence). The V and J ends lost 1 base and 6 bases respectively, with 13 bases between them. The CDR3 covers 14 residues.

This clonotype showed up many times. This rearrangement joins TRBV5-1 to TRBJ2-1; TRBD1 matches at 11 bases. V lost 0 bases, J lost 7 bases, and 6 bases stayed unmatched. CDR1 is SGHRS and CDR2 is YFSETQ in the germline V gene. The CDR3 has 16 amino acids. This chain's CDR3 is CASSLAGQGAFNEQFF. CDR3 bases: TGCGCCAGCAGCTTGGCCGGACAGGGGGCGTTTAATGAGCAGTTCTTC.